This T cell receptor (beta chain) was found in a study of PD-1 blockade in classical Hodgkin lymphoma (dated by TCRdb to 2018 to 2021). Background on the whole study: Nivolumab dosing was 3 mg/kg intravenously every 2 weeks, continuing until either disease progression or unacceptable toxicity. The study used CyTOF and TCR beta sequencing to define a peripheral blood immune signature of response to PD-1 blockade in classical Hodgkin lymphoma.

The Qiagen DNeasy kit was used to extract genomic DNA both from unsorted PBMCs and from the negatively selected CD4+ and CD8+ fractions. Amplification of TCR beta CDR3 regions was done by immunoSEQ multiplex PCR with primers that anneal to V and J segments. Amplification bias was minimized using a synthetic immune receptor repertoire, and residual bias was removed computationally after sequencing. On the authors' methods: Custom Python scripts were used to quantify repertoire diversity as the Shannon entropy index. Unsorted, CD4+ and CD8+ repertoires were analyzed separately, except for combined analyses in which CD4+ and CD8+ sequences were merged in silico. A clone counted as expanded when the clone's frequency after treatment rose at least 2-fold relative to C1D1, and clones undetected at baseline were given a pseudocount of 0.5. Clones with 0 or 1 copy at C1D1 were classified as singleton clones, and clones with 2 or more copies were classified as non-singleton clones. Clones expanded in unsorted samples were annotated as CD4+, CD8+ or unknown by matching protein sequences in sorted samples from the same patient. Wilcoxon tests on paired samples were used to test diversity changes from C1D1 to C4D1. TCRdb re-hosts the immuneACCESS table, in-frame sequences only. Its copies lack some clones; in the studies checked, an unresolved V gene accounts for under half of them, and the cause for the rest is not known. V and J calls and clone size are copied from that table; D and trimming were computed from the DNA. The sample table contains some 41,000 clones; only one count was recorded for around 78% of them. Together, the top ten hold approximately 11% of the sample.

The research as a whole found: Lower diversity was seen in patients whose nivolumab began less than 1 year after ASCT, and these patients were left out of later analyses so that immune reconstitution would not confound the results. Only a single clinical trial cohort was studied, and what caused the repertoire differences, possibly disease activity or prior therapy, remained undefined. Trial patients achieving complete response had baseline diversity similar to newly diagnosed patients, whereas partial responders and progressors had significantly lower diversity. By C4D1, a significant rise was seen in CD4+ TCR diversity but not in CD8+ TCR diversity (p=0.0027 vs p=0.16), and the rise was most apparent among complete responders (p=0.02). Baseline TCR diversity was reported to be lower in newly diagnosed patients than in healthy donors and to be lower still in relapsed/refractory patients.

The time point label here, explained by the study, means: cycle 1 day 1 (C1D1), immediately before nivolumab initiation. Every trial patient had relapsed after autologous stem cell transplantation, and cohorts A, B and C differed in prior brentuximab vedotin exposure. The trial cohort comprised some 60 patients with relapsed/refractory classical Hodgkin lymphoma whose best overall responses were complete response, partial response or progressive disease. Single-agent nivolumab was administered to trial patients in the multi-cohort phase II CheckMate 205 trial. An independent review committee assessed best overall response by applying the 2007 International Working Group response criteria. PBMCs from the trial were collected at three points: immediately before nivolumab initiation (C1D1), and during therapy at cycle 2 day 1 and cycle 4 day 1. After peripheral blood was drawn into 8 mL Vacutainer Cell Preparation Tubes, PBMCs were isolated by centrifugation and then cryopreserved.

This clone was seen more than once but under ten times. No antigen is known for it. The junction shows a germline mismatch at one end, possibly a read error. CDR1 and CDR2 are drawn from the germline V gene: SGHVS, FQNEAQ. From the cysteine up to the phenylalanine, the CDR3 has a length of 10 residues. The DNA shown is the 30-base CDR3, in frame from base 1. The receptor's source is a human donor with classical Hodgkin lymphoma. Source: peripheral blood mononuclear cells (PBMCs), taken at baseline. Here the chain combines TRBV7-8 and TRBJ2-7; the best D guess is TRBD2, with 5 bases matching. The DNA is as follows: TGTGCCAGCAGCACGCTAGCCATCTGCTTC. This is translated as CASSTLAICF.